This record looks at one T cell receptor beta chain sequence and its context. The antigen it binds to is not known. Base qualities are not recorded, but no much larger clone differs from it by a single base. The data were taken from a study of blood T cell repertoires in COVID-19 (dated by TCRdb to the early 2020s). Describing the broader study: Samples covering the acute and convalescent phases of COVID-19 were provided by collaborators in the United States, Italy and Spain. HLA class I and class II types, where available, came from metadata supplied by the sample provider rather than from assay-based typing. Sample metadata almost always included a de-identified subject ID, COVID-19 status, age in years and sex. Subjects who had been exposed to COVID-19, were actively infected with it, or had recovered from it provided the deeply sampled blood TCRbeta repertoires that made up the dataset. Samples came from the ongoing ImmuneRACE study (first 160 participants) plus 1,254 subjects from 6 global collaborators. A freely available public database, intended as a resource for researchers studying the immune response to SARS-CoV-2, is where the repertoires were released. The material from the prospective study consisted of cDNA or gDNA derived from T cells, B-cell-depleted T cells, or PBMCs. Overall study outcomes, separate from this receptor: How much clinical and demographic metadata was included differed by source and by participant, and the metadata was provided uncurated.

Participants in the prospective study were enrolled through a virtual design, were aged about 18 to 100 years, and lived in fewer than 30 United States geographic areas. To assign participants to cohorts, the prospective study relied on clinical history that participants themselves reported in a screening survey and a study questionnaire. Recovered participants in ImmuneRACE Cohort 3 were defined by two consecutive negative NP/OP PCR tests, clearance by a healthcare professional, or resolution of symptoms. In the prospective study, whole blood, serum and a nasopharyngeal or oropharyngeal swab were collected from each participant by mobile phlebotomists. Prospective study participants could optionally give additional blood draws and questionnaires over an approximately 2-month period. Before DNA extraction, blood samples from the prospective study were shipped at room temperature or frozen. The germline V gene provides CDR1 SGHRS and CDR2 YFSETQ. V is cut by 0 bases and J by 0 bases, and the space between the germline ends is 21 bases. The CDR3 spans 19 residues, from the cysteine through the phenylalanine. CDR3 DNA only is kept here, 57 bases in frame from base 1.

TCRbeta CDR3 regions were amplified from genomic DNA by means of the immunoSEQ Assay, a bias-controlled multiplex PCR. Turning to the authors' computational methods: Within the assay, amplification of reference gene primers was used to estimate how many nucleated cells each sample contained. To quantify the absolute abundance of each unique TCRbeta CDR3 rearrangement, sequence reads were collapsed and filtered. For each sample, productive Simpson clonality was calculated by taking the square root of Simpson's diversity index across productive rearrangements. TCRdb obtained this table from immuneACCESS and retained in-frame rearrangements with V and J assigned. These tables miss some clones; where compared with another copy, unresolved V genes account for less than half of the shortfall, and the remainder is unexplained. That table is the source of V, J and clone size, and D and trimming were worked out from the DNA. The table for this sample lists 370,000 or so clones; over 75% of them were counted only once. The biggest ten clones account for roughly 1.4% of the sample.

The clonotype comes from a man aged 25 to 40 who had recovered from COVID-19. The chain is made from TRBV5-1 and TRBJ1-1, and perhaps TRBD1 as D gene, on 6 matching bases. The sample consisted of PBMCs or T cells enriched from blood (not recorded which). The CDR3 has the sequence CASSLAPQGGVLMNTEAFF. DNA sequence: TGCGCCAGCAGCTTGGCCCCACAGGGAGGGGTTTTAATGAACACTGAAGCTTTCTTT.